Detailed here is one T cell receptor (beta chain). The antigen is not known. With the read ending 3 residues before the CDR3 end, the germline J gene is used to fill in that end. Only in-frame clones appear in the TCRdb table, and some are missing; sequencing was by immunoSEQ multiplex PCR. The sample has around 48,000 clones. This specimen belongs to a study of Tregs in tolerant kidney transplant recipients. The wider study: The nonmyeloablative bone marrow transplants came from related graft donors, with transient mixed chimerism. Findings and limits, study-wide: Some patients' samples used different primers over time, so nucleotide sequences weren't comparable. Expanding Tregs on activated donor B cells appeared to best identify donor-specific TCRbeta clones. In tolerant patients, donor-specific Tregs outgrew total Tregs, suggesting antigen-driven expansion.

The germline CDR1 and CDR2 sequences are GTSNPN and SVGIG (reference sequence). The CDR3 spans 15 residues. Trimming removed 2 bases from V and 3 bases from J, with 15 bases in between. This rearrangement joins TRBV30 to TRBJ2-3, with D possibly matching TRBD2 (7 bases). Sequenced here: CD4+ T cells from blood, sampled before the transplant. This receptor was obtained from a human donor who received a combined kidney and bone marrow transplant. The CDR3 bases that were read are TGTGCCTGGAGTATTCAAAGGGGGGGAACAGATACG. Amino acid sequence: CAWSIQRGGTDT. In full, the CDR3 reads CAWSIQRGGTDTQYF.